These 11 T cell receptor beta chains were all obtained from the same sample, sequenced in a study of shared clonotypes between healthy human individuals. This table comes from immunoSEQ multiplex PCR, and its TCRdb copy is limited to in-frame clones, with some not included. The sample shows hundreds of thousands of clones, 75% to 85% of them seen only once. Source material: PBMCs. These receptors were collected from a woman between 40 and 50 years old in good health. Some clones in this sample may be carry-over from other donors' samples.

This sequence joins TRBV5-4 and TRBJ2-5, with TRBD2 matching 8 bases. There are 16 residues in the CDR3. Germline CDR1 is SGHNT and CDR2 is YYREEE (reference sequence). V was clipped by 4 bases and J by 4 bases; unmatched bases: 12. CDR3: CASSAGRGGYLETQYF. CDR3 sequence (DNA): TGTGCCAGCAGCGCGGGCCGGGGGGGGTATTTAGAGACCCAGTACTTC.

This clone has a handful of counts. V gene TRBV6-5 combines with J gene TRBJ2-2; TRBD1 agrees at 7 bases. This CDR3 has 16 residues. Germline V CDR1 and CDR2: MNHEY, SVGAGI. J lost 3 bases, V lost 0 bases, and 4 bases had no gene match. CDR3 sequence: CASSYSRGLDTGELFF. The CDR3 nucleotides read TGTGCCAGCAGTTACTCGAGGGGGCTGGACACCGGGGAGCTGTTTTTT.

A remark on this clone: Only one base separates this from a far larger clonotype, so it likely reflects a read error. CDR3 loop: CASSYPTGGVEKLFF. CDR3 bases: TGTGCCAGCAGTTACCCGACAGGGGGAGTGGAAAAACTGTTTTTT. V usage is TRBV6-5 and J usage is TRBJ1-4; 9 bases fit TRBD1. Germline CDR1 MNHEY, CDR2 SVGAGI. Losses at the gene ends were 2 bases for V and 8 bases for J; bases not matched to a gene: 6. This CDR3 spans 15 amino acids.

Turning to this clone: The junction differs from germline at one of its ends, possibly a read error. The chain links TRBV5-1 to TRBJ1-2; D is perhaps TRBD1 (6 bases). CDR3 size: 15 residues. CDR1 is SGHRS and CDR2 is YFSETQ in the germline V gene. This chain's CDR3 is CASSNSGVAPYDYTF. DNA of the CDR3: TGCGCCAGCAGCAATTCAGGGGTTGCTCCCTATGACTACACCTTC.

The chain employs TRBV5-1 and TRBJ2-5; unclear D gene. Trimming cost V 0 bases and J 3 bases, with 9 bases left between them. The germline V gene encodes CDR1 SGHRS and CDR2 YFSETQ. The CDR3 totals 14 residues. In nucleotides, the CDR3 is TGCGCCAGCAGCTTGGCGGCTGGGAAAGAGACCCAGTACTTC. Its translation: CASSLAAGKETQYF.

This clone was detected only a few times. This chain connects TRBV29-1 to TRBJ2-7; D uncertain. CDR3 size: 13 residues. Trimming cost V 0 bases and J 6 bases, with 12 bases left between them. CDR1 and CDR2 (germline): SQVTM, ANQGSEA. CDR3 sequence reads: CSVEDYTFGEQYF. The CDR3 DNA reads TGCAGCGTTGAAGATTACACCTTTGGCGAGCAGTACTTC.

The chain is built from TRBV7-8 and TRBJ1-4; 11 bases match TRBD1. With 4 bases clipped from V and 8 bases from J, the junction kept 6 bases outside the gene matches. Per the germline V gene, CDR1 is SGHVS and CDR2 is FQNEAQ. The CDR3 is 15 residues long. The DNA of the CDR3 is TGTGCCAGCAGCTCCGGACAGGGGGCACTAGAAAAACTGTTTTTT. Encoded protein: CASSSGQGALEKLFF.

Concerning this clone: A far larger clone is one base from this, pointing to a likely read error. Other DNA sequences in this specimen translate into the identical CDR3. The gene calls are TRBV7-2 and TRBJ2-4; D is possibly TRBD1 (6 bases). Germline lookup yields CDR1 SGHTA and CDR2 FQGNSA. This CDR3 region has 13 residues. V dropped 5 bases and J dropped 6 bases, with 11 bases sitting between them. The CDR3 protein is CASSNDRSNIQYF. The CDR3, as DNA: TGTGCCAGCAGCAACGACAGGTCAAACATTCAGTACTTC.

Ten or more counts support this clone. Other nucleotide sequences from this sample produce the same CDR3. The chain links TRBV30 to TRBJ2-1; TRBD2 is a possible D gene (5 bases). The CDR3 length is 13 residues. Trimming took 0 bases from V and 6 from J, leaving 9 bases between them. Germline V gene data show CDR1 as GTSNPN and CDR2 as SVGIG (reference sequence). The CDR3 bases are TGTGCCTGGAGTGTGGGCCTAGCCAATGAGCAGTTCTTC. This translates into CAWSVGLANEQFF.

J is TRBJ2-2 and V is TRBV2; D possibly corresponds to TRBD2 (6 bases). Germline V gene lookup returns CDR1 SNHLY and CDR2 FYNNEI. Between the trimmed V and J ends, which lost 6 bases and 3 bases, there was a span of 14 bases. The CDR3 sequence is 15 residues long. The CDR3 spells CASSPEGLDTGELFF. The CDR3 DNA follows: TGTGCCAGCAGCCCGGAGGGGCTTGACACCGGGGAGCTGTTTTTT.

The chain uses TRBV28 and TRBJ1-1; D may be TRBD1 (5 bases). Looked up from germline, CDR1 is MDHEN and CDR2 is SYDVKM. CDR3 length: 16 residues. Trimming stripped 5 bases from V and 1 base from J, with 17 bases between. The CDR3 here is CASSVTGGSRNTEAFF. The CDR3 coding sequence is TGTGCCAGCAGTGTAACTGGGGGGTCCCGGAACACTGAAGCTTTCTTT.